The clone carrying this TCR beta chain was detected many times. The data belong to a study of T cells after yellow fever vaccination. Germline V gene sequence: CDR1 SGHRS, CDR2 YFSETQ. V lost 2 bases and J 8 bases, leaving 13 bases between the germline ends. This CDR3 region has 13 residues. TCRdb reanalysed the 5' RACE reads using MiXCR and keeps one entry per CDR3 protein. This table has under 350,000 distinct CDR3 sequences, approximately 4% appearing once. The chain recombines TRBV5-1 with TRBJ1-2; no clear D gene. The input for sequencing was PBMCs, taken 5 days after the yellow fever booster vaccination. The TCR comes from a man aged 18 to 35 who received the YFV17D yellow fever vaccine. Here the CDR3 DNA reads TGCGCCAGCAGCTTCCCGGGCAATCAGGGCTACACCTTC. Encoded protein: CASSFPGNQGYTF.